The 2 T cell receptor beta chains reported below all come from one sample, sequenced in a study of OX40 agonist ivuxolimab in advanced cancers. The table came from immunoSEQ multiplex PCR; TCRdb's copy has only in-frame clones and leaves some out. Of 35,000 or so clones in the sample, over 75% were seen once. The starting material was CD4+ or CD8+ T cells sorted from blood, obtained in a trial of the OX40 agonist ivuxolimab. The source of these receptors is an adult with an advanced solid tumor such as melanoma, head and neck, liver or kidney cancer.

The chain uses TRBV5-4 and TRBJ2-1; no clear D gene. V was shortened by 5 bases and J by 0 bases, with 12 bases between the two germline ends. The CDR3 length is 15 residues. Germline V CDR1 and CDR2: SGHNT, YYREEE (reference sequence). The CDR3 is CASSDVGNSYNEQFF. In DNA, the CDR3 is TGTGCCAGCAGTGACGTAGGGAACTCCTACAATGAGCAGTTCTTC. The full variable domain, its missing parts supplied by reference TRBV5-4 and TRBJ2-1, is ETGVTQSPTHLIKTRGQQVTLRCSSQSGHNTVSWYQQALGQGPQFIFQYYREEENGRGNFPPRFSGLQFPNYSSELNVNALELDDSALYLCASSDVGNSYNEQFFGPGTRLTVL.

V and J are TRBV4-3 and TRBJ2-7; D is uncertain. V lost 0 bases and J lost 3, with 9 bases in between. From germline, CDR1 is LGHNA and CDR2 YSLEER. This CDR3 is 14 amino acids long. Here the CDR3 reads CASSQDIGNYEQYF. CDR3 bases: TGCGCCAGCAGCCAAGATATAGGGAACTACGAGCAGTACTTC.